Following are 11 T cell receptor beta chains from one sample sequenced in a study of blood T cell repertoires in COVID-19. Sequencing was performed with immunoSEQ multiplex PCR; in TCRdb, only in-frame clones are kept and a portion is missing. Among over 100,000 clones listed, around 84% were seen once. Sequencing was performed on peripheral blood. The source of these receptors is a man in his sixties with acute or convalescent COVID-19.

This CDR3 reads CASSLLGAGFDTQYF. The CDR3 bases are TGTGCCAGCAGTTTATTGGGGGCTGGGTTCGATACGCAGTATTTT. The chain employs TRBV27 and TRBJ2-3, with D possibly TRBD1 on 6 matching bases. V dropped 1 base and J dropped 6 bases, with 14 bases sitting between them. The length of the CDR3 is 15 residues. Germline values: CDR1 MNHEY, CDR2 SMNVEV (reference sequence).

Concerning this clone: The identical CDR3 is also encoded by other nucleotide sequences in the sample. V is TRBV24-1 and J is TRBJ2-2, with D perhaps matching TRBD2 (6 bases). V was clipped by 12 bases and J by 1 base, with 11 bases between them. This CDR3 has 13 amino acids. Germline CDR1 and CDR2: KGHDR and SFDVKD. The CDR3 loop reads CAAHSGNTGELFF. In DNA form, the CDR3 reads TGTGCCGCACATAGCGGGAACACCGGGGAGCTGTTTTTT.

The chain has TRBV29-1 and TRBJ2-3, with TRBD1 identical over 7 bases. This CDR3 comprises 13 residues. Germline V gene lookup returns CDR1 SQVTM and CDR2 ANQGSEA. V was clipped by 5 bases and J by 4 bases; unmatched bases: 6. Here the CDR3 DNA reads TGCAGCGTTCAGGGGGTCGGGGCAGATACGCAGTATTTT. Encoded protein: CSVQGVGADTQYF.

This chain joins TRBV27 and TRBJ2-7; a possible D gene is TRBD2 (5 bases). V was cut by 7 bases and J by 7 bases, with 32 bases left in between. The germline gives CDR1 MNHEY, CDR2 SMNVEV (reference sequence). The CDR3 spans 18 residues. DNA for the CDR3: TGTGCCAGCACTCCATTAAAGGGCACTCTCACTTTGGGAGCGGAGCAGTACTTC. Its translation is CASTPLKGTLTLGAEQYF.

This clone was counted a single time. The rearrangement links TRBV5-4 to TRBJ2-2; weak D call: TRBD2 (5 bases). Germline values: CDR1 SGHNT, CDR2 YYREEE (reference sequence). The CDR3 totals 16 residues. V shed 0 bases and J shed 9 bases, with 18 bases lying between them. The CDR3 DNA reads TGTGCCAGCAGCTTGGCCGGTTACGGAGGTGAAAGGGAGCTGTTTTTT. It translates to CASSLAGYGGERELFF.

This chain connects TRBV10-3 to TRBJ2-3; TRBD2 matches 7 bases. CDR3 size: 19 residues. In germline, CDR1 is ENHRY, CDR2 SYGVKD. J was trimmed by 4 bases and V by 0 bases; bases with no gene match: 16. This CDR3 reads CAISESTQGGSTYPDTQYF. CDR3 bases: TGTGCCATCAGTGAGTCGACTCAGGGCGGGAGTACGTATCCAGATACGCAGTATTTT.

The V and J genes are TRBV19 and TRBJ1-2, with unresolved D. The CDR3 runs to 16 residues. In germline, CDR1 is LNHDA, CDR2 SQIVND (reference sequence). Trimming took 9 bases from V and 0 from J, leaving 20 bases between them. The CDR3 protein is CASAPMEAGPNYGYTF. The CDR3 bases are TGTGCCAGCGCTCCGATGGAGGCCGGACCTAACTATGGCTACACCTTC. Variable domain in full (rest from reference TRBV19 and TRBJ1-2): DGGITQSPKYLFRKEGQNVTLSCEQNLNHDAMYWYRQDPGQGLRLIYYSQIVNDFQKGDIAEGYSVSREKKESFPLTVTSAQKNPTAFYLCASAPMEAGPNYGYTFGSGTRLTVV.

The genes are TRBV5-6 and TRBJ1-5; 7 bases align to TRBD1. CDR3 length equals 14 residues. Losses at the gene ends were 4 bases for V and 3 bases for J; bases not matched to a gene: 4. Germline V gives CDR1 SGHDT, CDR2 YYEEEE. The CDR3 sequence: CASSQGGYNQPQHF. CDR3 bases: TGTGCCAGCAGCCAGGGGGGATACAATCAGCCCCAGCATTTT.

The chain recombines TRBV19 with TRBJ2-3; possibly TRBD2 for D (5 bases). The germline gives CDR1 LNHDA, CDR2 SQIVND (reference sequence). Between the trimmed V and J ends, which lost 5 bases and 6 bases, there was a span of 12 bases. The CDR3 length is 13 residues. CDR3 sequence: CASSPRGLDTQYF. CDR3 sequence (DNA): TGTGCCAGTAGTCCCCGAGGACTGGATACGCAGTATTTT.

The V call is TRBV2, the J call TRBJ1-1, with 9 bases identical to TRBD1. This CDR3 contains 19 residues. The trim removed 3 bases at V and 0 bases at J, leaving 14 bases unmatched. The germline gives CDR1 SNHLY, CDR2 FYNNEI. CDR3 region: CASSDGTGGPYRMNTEAFF. Written as DNA, the CDR3 is TGTGCCAGCAGTGATGGAACAGGGGGCCCTTATCGGATGAACACTGAAGCTTTCTTT.

The CDR3 DNA sequence: TGTGCCACCAGTGCCTCGGGGGTGGAGGTGGATGGCTACACCTTC. Its translation: CATSASGVEVDGYTF. The chain is built from TRBV24-1 and TRBJ1-2; D is perhaps TRBD1 (5 bases). V was cut by 5 bases and J by 6 bases, with 18 bases left in between. The CDR3 covers 15 residues. The germline V gene has CDR1 KGHDR and CDR2 SFDVKD.